The source of this T cell receptor beta chain is a study of blood T cell repertoires in COVID-19. On the study more broadly: Samples came from the United States, Italy and Spain, spanning acute and convalescent COVID-19. Sources were T cells, B-cell-depleted T cells, or PBMCs; the material itself was cDNA or gDNA.

Per the original data handling: How many nucleated cells were present was estimated from reference gene primer amplification. Assay: immunoSEQ multiplex PCR; the TCRdb copy retains only in-frame clones and omits some. The V and J calls and clone size were taken over from that table, and D and trimming were inferred from the DNA. This repertoire shows about 120,000 clones, about 90% found once; its top ten account for 3.8%. CDR3 length: 17 residues. Losses at the gene ends were 4 bases for V and 2 bases for J; bases not matched to a gene: 4. CDR1 and CDR2 (germline): SGDLS, YYNGEE. The chain carries TRBV9 and TRBJ2-3, with TRBD2 matching 16 bases. Sequencing was carried out using peripheral blood. The receptor's source is a woman aged 55-70 years with COVID-19, enrolled during active disease. The CDR3 nucleotides are TGTGCCAGCAGCCCGGGACTAGCGGGGGGGGTCACAGATACGCAGTATTTT. Translation gives CASSPGLAGGVTDTQYF.